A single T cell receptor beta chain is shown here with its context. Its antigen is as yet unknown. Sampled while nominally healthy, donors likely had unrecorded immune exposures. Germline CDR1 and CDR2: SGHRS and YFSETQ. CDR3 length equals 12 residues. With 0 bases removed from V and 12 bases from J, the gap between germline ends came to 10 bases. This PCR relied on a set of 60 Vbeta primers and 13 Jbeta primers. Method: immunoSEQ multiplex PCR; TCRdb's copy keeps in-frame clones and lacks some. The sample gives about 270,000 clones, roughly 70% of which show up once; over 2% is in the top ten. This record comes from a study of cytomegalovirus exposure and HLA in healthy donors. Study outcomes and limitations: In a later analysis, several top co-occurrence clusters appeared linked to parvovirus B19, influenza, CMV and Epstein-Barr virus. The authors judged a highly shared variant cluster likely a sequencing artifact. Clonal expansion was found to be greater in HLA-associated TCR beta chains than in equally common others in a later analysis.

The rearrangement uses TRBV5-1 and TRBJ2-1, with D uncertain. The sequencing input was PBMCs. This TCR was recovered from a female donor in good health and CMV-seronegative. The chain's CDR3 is CASSLEHPVQFF. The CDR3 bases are TGCGCCAGCAGCTTGGAGCACCCCGTGCAGTTCTTC.